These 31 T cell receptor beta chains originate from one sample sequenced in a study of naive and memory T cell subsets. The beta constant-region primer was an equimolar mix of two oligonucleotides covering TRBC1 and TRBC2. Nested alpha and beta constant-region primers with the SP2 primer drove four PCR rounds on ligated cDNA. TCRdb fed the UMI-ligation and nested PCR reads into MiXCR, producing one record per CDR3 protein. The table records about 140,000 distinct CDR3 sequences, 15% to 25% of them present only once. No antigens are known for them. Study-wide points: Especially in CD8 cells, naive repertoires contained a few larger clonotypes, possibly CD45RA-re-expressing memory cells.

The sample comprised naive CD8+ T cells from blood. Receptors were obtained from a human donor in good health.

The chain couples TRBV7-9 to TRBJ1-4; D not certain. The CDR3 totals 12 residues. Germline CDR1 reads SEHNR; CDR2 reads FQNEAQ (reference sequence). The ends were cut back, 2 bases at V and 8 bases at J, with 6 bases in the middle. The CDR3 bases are TGTGCCAGCAGCTTAATCGACGAAAAACTGTTTTTT. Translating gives CASSLIDEKLFF.

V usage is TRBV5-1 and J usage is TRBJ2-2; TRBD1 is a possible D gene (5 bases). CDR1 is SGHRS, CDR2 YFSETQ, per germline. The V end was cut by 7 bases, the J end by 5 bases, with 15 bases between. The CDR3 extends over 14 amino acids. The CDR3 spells CASFQGVGTGELFF. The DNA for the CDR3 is TGCGCCAGCTTCCAGGGTGTCGGGACCGGGGAGCTGTTTTTT.

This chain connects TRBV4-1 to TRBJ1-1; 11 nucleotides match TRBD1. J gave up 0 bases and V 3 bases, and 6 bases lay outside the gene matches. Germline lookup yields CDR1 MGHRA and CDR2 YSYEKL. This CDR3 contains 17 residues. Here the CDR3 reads CASSQTDRGPMNTEAFF. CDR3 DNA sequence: TGCGCCAGCAGCCAGACGGACAGGGGGCCAATGAACACTGAAGCTTTCTTT.

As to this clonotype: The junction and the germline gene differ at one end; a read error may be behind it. In DNA, the CDR3 is TGTGCCAGCAACTTACGTCAGGGTTTCAATGAGCAGTTCTTC. This encodes CASNLRQGFNEQFF. The chain links TRBV13 to TRBJ2-1; possibly TRBD1 for D (5 bases). This CDR3 is built from 14 residues. Germline V gene sequence: CDR1 PRHDT, CDR2 FYEKMQ (reference sequence).

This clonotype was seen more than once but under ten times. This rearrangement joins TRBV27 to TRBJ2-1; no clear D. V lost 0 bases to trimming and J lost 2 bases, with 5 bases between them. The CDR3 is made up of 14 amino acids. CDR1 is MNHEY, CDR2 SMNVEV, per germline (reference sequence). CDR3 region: CASSLSLTYNEQFF. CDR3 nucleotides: TGTGCCAGCAGTTTATCCTTGACCTACAATGAGCAGTTCTTC.

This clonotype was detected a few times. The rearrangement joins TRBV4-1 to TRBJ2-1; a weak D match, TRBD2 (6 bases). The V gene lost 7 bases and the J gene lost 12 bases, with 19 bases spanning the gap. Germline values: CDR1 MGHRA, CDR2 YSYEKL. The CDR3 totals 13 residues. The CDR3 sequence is CASTNENGGGQFF. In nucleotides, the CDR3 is TGCGCCAGCACCAACGAAAATGGGGGAGGGCAGTTCTTC.

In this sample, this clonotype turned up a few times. CDR3 coding DNA: TGTGCCAGCAGTTACTCCTTTGCGCGAAACTACGAGCAGTACTTC. Its protein is CASSYSFARNYEQYF. This rearrangement joins TRBV6-5 to TRBJ2-7; D gene uncertain. CDR1 is MNHEY, CDR2 SVGAGI, per germline. V was pared by 0 bases and J by 3 bases, with 12 bases between. This CDR3 has 15 residues.

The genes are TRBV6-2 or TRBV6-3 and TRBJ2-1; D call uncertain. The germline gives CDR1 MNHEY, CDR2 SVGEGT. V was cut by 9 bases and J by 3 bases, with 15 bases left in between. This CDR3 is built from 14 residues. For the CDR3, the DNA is TGTGCCAGTTACGGCAACTCTTACTACAATGAGCAGTTCTTC. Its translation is CASYGNSYYNEQFF.

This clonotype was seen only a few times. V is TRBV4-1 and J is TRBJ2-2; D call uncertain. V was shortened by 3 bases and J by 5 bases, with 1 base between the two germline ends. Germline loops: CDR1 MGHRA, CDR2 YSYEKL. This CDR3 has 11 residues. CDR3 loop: CASSQTGELFF. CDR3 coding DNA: TGCGCCAGCAGCCAGACCGGGGAGCTGTTTTTT.

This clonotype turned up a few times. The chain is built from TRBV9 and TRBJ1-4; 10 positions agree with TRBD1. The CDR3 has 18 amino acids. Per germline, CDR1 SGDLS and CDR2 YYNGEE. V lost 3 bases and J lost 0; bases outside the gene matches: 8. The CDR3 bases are TGTGCCAGCAGCGACCGGGACAGGGGCCTCGCAACTAATGAAAAACTGTTTTTT. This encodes CASSDRDRGLATNEKLFF.

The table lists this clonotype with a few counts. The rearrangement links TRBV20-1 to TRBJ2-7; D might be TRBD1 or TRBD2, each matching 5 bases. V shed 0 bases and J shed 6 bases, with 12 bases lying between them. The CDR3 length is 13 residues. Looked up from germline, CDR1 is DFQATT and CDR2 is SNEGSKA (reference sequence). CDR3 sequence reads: CSARDQLGAEQYF. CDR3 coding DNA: TGCAGTGCTAGAGACCAACTAGGGGCCGAGCAGTACTTC.

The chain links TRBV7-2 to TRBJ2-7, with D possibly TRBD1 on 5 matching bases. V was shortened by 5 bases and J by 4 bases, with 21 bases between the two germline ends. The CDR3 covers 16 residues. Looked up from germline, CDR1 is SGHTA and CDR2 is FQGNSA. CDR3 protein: CASSVRGRTNGYEQYF. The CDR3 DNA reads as TGTGCCAGCAGCGTAAGGGGTAGAACAAATGGATACGAGCAGTACTTC.

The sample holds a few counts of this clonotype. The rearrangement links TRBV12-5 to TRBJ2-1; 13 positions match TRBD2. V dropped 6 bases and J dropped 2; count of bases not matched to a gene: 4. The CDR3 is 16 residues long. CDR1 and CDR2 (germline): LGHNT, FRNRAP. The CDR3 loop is CASGWTSGSPYNEQFF. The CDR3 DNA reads TGTGCTAGTGGCTGGACTAGCGGGAGCCCCTACAATGAGCAGTTCTTC.

CDR3 region: CASSFLLTDTQYF. Here the CDR3 DNA reads TGTGCCAGCAGTTTCCTGCTCACAGATACGCAGTATTTT. The chain uses TRBV28 and TRBJ2-3; the D is unclear. Germline V gene sequence: CDR1 MDHEN, CDR2 SYDVKM. The CDR3 covers 13 residues. V lost 3 bases, J lost 2 bases, and 6 bases lay in between.

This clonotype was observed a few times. The CDR3 nucleotides are TGTGCCAGCACCCCGCGGAGGTCTAGCGGGTTGCAACCTCAAGAGACCCAGTACTTC. Its translation: CASTPRRSSGLQPQETQYF. The chain employs TRBV27 and TRBJ2-5; 8 bases are shared with TRBD2. V trimming: 7 bases; J trimming: 2 bases; junction bases outside the gene matches: 21. From germline, CDR1 is MNHEY and CDR2 SMNVEV (reference sequence). The CDR3 runs to 19 residues.

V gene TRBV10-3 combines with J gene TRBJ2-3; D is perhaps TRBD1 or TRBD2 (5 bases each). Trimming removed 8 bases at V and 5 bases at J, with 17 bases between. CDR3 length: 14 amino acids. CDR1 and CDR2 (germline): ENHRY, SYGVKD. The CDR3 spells CAIGAAGPGDTQYF. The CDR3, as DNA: TGTGCCATCGGGGCGGCGGGCCCGGGAGATACGCAGTATTTT.

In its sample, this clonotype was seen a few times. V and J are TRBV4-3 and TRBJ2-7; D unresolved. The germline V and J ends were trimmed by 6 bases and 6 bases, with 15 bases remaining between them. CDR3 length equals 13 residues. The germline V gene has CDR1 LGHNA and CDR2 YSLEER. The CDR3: CASSASTVGEQYF. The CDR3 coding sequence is TGCGCCAGCAGTGCAAGTACGGTGGGCGAGCAGTACTTC.

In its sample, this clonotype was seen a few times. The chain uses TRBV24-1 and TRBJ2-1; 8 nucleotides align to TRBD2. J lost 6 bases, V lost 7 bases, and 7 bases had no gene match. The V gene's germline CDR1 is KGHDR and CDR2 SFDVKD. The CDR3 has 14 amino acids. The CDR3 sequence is CATRTGTSSNEQFF. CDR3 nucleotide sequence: TGTGCCACCAGGACCGGGACTAGTAGCAATGAGCAGTTCTTC.

CDR3 sequence (DNA): TGTGCCAGCAGACTCGGACAGACGAACACTGAAGCTTTCTTT. Amino acids: CASRLGQTNTEAFF. This rearrangement joins TRBV27 to TRBJ1-1; tentative D call: TRBD1 (6 bases). V was trimmed by 6 bases and J by 1 base, leaving 12 bases between them. Germline V lookup: CDR1 MNHEY, CDR2 SMNVEV (reference sequence). There are 14 residues in the CDR3.

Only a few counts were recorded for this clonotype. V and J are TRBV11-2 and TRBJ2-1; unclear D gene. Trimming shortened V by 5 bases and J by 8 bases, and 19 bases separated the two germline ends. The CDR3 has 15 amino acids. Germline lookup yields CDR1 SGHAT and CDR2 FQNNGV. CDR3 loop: CASSPLVGSFDEQFF. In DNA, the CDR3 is TGTGCCAGCAGCCCCCTCGTCGGTAGCTTCGATGAGCAGTTCTTC. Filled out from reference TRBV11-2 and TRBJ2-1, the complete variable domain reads EAGVAQSPRYKIIEKRQSVAFWCNPISGHATLYWYQQILGQGPKLLIQFQNNGVVDDSQLPKDRFSAERLKGVDSTLKIQPAKLEDSAVYLCASSPLVGSFDEQFFGPGTRLTVL.

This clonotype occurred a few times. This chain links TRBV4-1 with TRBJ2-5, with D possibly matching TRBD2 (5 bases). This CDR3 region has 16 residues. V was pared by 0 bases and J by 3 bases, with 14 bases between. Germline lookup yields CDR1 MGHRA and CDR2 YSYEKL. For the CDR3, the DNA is TGCGCCAGCAGCCAAGATAGAGCGAGGCGGGAAGAGACCCAGTACTTC. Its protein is CASSQDRARREETQYF.

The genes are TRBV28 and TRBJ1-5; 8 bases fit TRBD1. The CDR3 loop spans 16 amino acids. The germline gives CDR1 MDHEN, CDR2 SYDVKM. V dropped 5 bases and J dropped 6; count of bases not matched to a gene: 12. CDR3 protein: CASSPHFDRGGQPQHF. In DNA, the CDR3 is TGTGCCAGCAGTCCCCATTTTGACAGGGGTGGTCAGCCCCAGCATTTT.

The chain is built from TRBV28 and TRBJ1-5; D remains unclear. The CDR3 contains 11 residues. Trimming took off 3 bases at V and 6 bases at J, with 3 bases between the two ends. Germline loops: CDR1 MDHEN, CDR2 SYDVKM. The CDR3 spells CASSFPQPQHF. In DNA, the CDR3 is TGTGCCAGCAGTTTTCCTCAGCCCCAGCATTTT. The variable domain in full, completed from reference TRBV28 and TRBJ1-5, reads DVKVTQSSRYLVKRTGEKVFLECVQDMDHENMFWYRQDPGLGLRLIYFSYDVKMKEKGDIPEGYSVSREKKERFSLILESASTNQTSMYLCASSFPQPQHFGDGTRLSIL.

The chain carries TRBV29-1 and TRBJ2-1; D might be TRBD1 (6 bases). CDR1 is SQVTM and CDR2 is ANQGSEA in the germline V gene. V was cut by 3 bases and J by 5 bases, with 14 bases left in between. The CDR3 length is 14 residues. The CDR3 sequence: CSVELQGIDNEQFF. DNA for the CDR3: TGCAGCGTTGAGCTACAGGGAATTGACAATGAGCAGTTCTTC.

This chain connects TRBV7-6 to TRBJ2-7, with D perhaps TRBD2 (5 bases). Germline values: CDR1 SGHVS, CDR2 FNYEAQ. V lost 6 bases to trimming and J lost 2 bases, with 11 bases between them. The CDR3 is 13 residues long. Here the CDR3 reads CASSRGLAYEQYF. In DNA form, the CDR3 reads TGTGCCAGCAGTAGAGGGCTTGCCTACGAGCAGTACTTC. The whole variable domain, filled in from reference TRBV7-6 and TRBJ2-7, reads GAGVSQSPRYKVTKRGQDVALRCDPISGHVSLYWYRQALGQGPEFLTYFNYEAQQDKSGLPNDRFSAERPEGSISTLTIQRTEQRDSAMYRCASSRGLAYEQYFGPGTRLTVT.

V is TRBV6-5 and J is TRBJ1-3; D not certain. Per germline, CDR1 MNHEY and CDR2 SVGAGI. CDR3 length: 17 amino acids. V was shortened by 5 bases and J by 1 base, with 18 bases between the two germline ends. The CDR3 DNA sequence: TGTGCCAGCAGTACCGGGCAATGGGGTTTATCTGGAAACACCATATATTTT. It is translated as CASSTGQWGLSGNTIYF.

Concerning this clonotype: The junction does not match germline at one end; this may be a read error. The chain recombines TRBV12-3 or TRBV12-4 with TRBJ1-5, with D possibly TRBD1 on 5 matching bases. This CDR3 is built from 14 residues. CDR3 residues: CASSTGPFNRPQHF. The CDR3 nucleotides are TGTGCCAGCAGCACGGGACCGTTCAATCGGCCCCAGCATTTT.

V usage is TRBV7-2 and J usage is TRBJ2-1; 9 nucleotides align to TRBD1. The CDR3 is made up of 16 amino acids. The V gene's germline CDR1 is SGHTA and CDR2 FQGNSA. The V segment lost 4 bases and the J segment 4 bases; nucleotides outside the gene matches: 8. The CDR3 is CASSSGTGGWYNEQFF. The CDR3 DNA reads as TGTGCCAGCAGCTCCGGAACAGGGGGCTGGTACAATGAGCAGTTCTTC.

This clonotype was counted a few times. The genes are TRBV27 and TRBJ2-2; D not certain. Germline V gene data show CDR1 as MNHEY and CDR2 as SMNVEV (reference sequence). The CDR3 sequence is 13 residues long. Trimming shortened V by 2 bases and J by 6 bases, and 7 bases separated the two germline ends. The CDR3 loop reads CASSLTGPGELFF. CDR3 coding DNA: TGTGCCAGCAGTTTAACCGGGCCCGGGGAGCTGTTTTTT.

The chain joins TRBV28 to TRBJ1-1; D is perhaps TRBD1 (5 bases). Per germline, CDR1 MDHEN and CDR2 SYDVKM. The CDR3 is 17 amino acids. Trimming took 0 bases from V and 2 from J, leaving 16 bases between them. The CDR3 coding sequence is TGTGCCAGCAGTTTATGGGAAGCGGGGGGGAGTAACACTGAAGCTTTCTTT. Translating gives CASSLWEAGGSNTEAFF.

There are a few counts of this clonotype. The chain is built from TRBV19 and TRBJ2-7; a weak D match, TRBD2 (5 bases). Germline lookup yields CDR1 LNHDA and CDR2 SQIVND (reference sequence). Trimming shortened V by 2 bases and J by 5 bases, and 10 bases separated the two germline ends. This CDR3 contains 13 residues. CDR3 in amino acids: CASSISGYNEQYF. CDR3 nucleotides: TGTGCCAGTAGTATATCGGGGTATAACGAGCAGTACTTC.